This T cell receptor beta chain emerged from a study of radiotherapy plus CTLA-4 blockade in lung cancer. Measured with immunoSEQ multiplex PCR; TCRdb has only the in-frame clones, and not every one. The table shows approximately 73,000 clones, with roughly 91% occurring only once. The CDR3 totals 12 residues. Germline V gene sequence: CDR1 SQVTM, CDR2 ANQGSEA. V was pared by 1 base and J by 0 bases, with 3 bases between. V gene TRBV29-1 combines with J gene TRBJ1-1, with D hard to call. The TCR originated in a human donor with non-small cell lung cancer that progressed on radiotherapy plus ipilimumab. The specimen was peripheral blood, collected from a patient treated with radiotherapy plus ipilimumab. The CDR3 DNA reads TGCAGCGTTGAAGTCGTGAACACTGAAGCTTTCTTT. Its translation: CSVEVVNTEAFF.